This T cell receptor beta chain was captured by sequencing in a study of T cells in Graves' hyperthyroidism and ophthalmopathy (dated by TCRdb to about 2019). Regarding the study in general: Peripheral blood was collected at initial diagnosis, before any treatment. Whether ophthalmopathy could be predicted prospectively was tested in an independent validation cohort made up of under 20 hyperthyroidism patients plus 17 patients who later progressed to ophthalmopathy. After blood sampling, hyperthyroidism patients were treated with methimazole at a starting dose of 30 mg daily, and ophthalmopathy patients were treated with high-dose intravenous methylprednisolone. The 95 to 100 discovery patients were randomly divided into training and test sets at a 7:3 ratio. The paper reports TCR Vbeta CDR3 sequencing of fewer than 150 peripheral blood samples: some 44 ophthalmopathy, 75 to 80 hyperthyroidism and about 17 progressor patients. To identify distinguishing TCR V-J signatures, a discovery cohort of around 100 patients was used, comprising 40 to 45 with Graves' ophthalmopathy and around 57 with stable Graves' hyperthyroidism. In addition, the study compared T-cell repertoires in thyroid tissue and in blood from several Graves' hyperthyroidism patients.

V is pared back by 4 bases and J by 7 bases, with 20 bases lying between the germline termini. Taken from cysteine to phenylalanine, the CDR3 has 15 residues. Only the CDR3 portion is preserved as DNA: 45 bases, with reading frame beginning at the first base. Reading the germline V gene (reference sequence) gives CDR1 MNHEY and CDR2 SMNVEV. Ophthalmopathy patients had moderately to severely active disease, Clinical Activity Score of at least 3, NOSPECS grade of at least 4, and duration under 3 months. The study excluded patients with uncontrolled infections, other autoimmune diseases, pregnancy or lactation. Diagnoses were based on clinical symptoms, serum thyroxine and TRAb, thyroid ultrasound and orbital computed tomography. PBMCs were separated from roughly 9.6 ml of fresh peripheral blood using Ficoll-Paque density gradient centrifugation. Total RNA was extracted using Trizol reagent, and RNA quality was assessed on an Agilent 2100 Bioanalyzer.

TCR beta CDR3 regions were amplified from RNA transcripts. The first round of RT-PCR for the TCR CDR3 was performed with the HTBI primer set and the Qiagen OneStep RT-PCR kit. A second multiplex PCR round built the libraries, followed by size selection and purification. The libraries were sequenced on an Illumina HiSeq2000 using paired-end 100 bp reads. The published analysis was carried out like this. SOAPnuke was used to process the raw data, throwing out any read that contained adapters or uncalled bases, had a mean Phred below 15, or lacked an exact constant-primer or identifier match. COPE v1.2.5 was used to merge high-quality paired reads, and clonotypes were defined as unique nucleotide sequences. MiTCR v1.1 was used to align clonotypes to the IMGT TRBV, TRBD and TRBJ reference segments. The analysis was restricted to V-J combinations with a frequency above 0.0001, which together covered roughly 99% of the repertoires. A TCS score was defined as the ratio between F50 (clonal expansion) and ExV (chaos), using BLOSUM62-based TCRdist between CDR3 peptides within each V-J. Welch's t-statistics and random forest reduced some 510 V-J features to 10 to 15, which were used in a naive Bayes classifier (R e1071). TCRdb applied fastp at Q25 and MiXCR to the public reads, then kept only in-frame beta chains. Each entry is one CDR3 protein sequence, shown with its most common DNA and genes. TCRdb, rather than the study authors, made the V and J calls. The sample has about 410,000 distinct CDR3 sequences on record, roughly 14% of them singletons. In total, the top ten clones hold under 15% of the sample.

Beyond this particular receptor, the publication reports: A model built on a 13 V-J signature distinguished ophthalmopathy from stable hyperthyroidism, reaching about 88% sensitivity and 81% to 83% specificity in cross-validation and 80%/75% in testing. Blood samples also contained most of the expanded thyroid clonotypes (frequency above 0.001), which suggests that blood repertoires may reflect thyroid immune responses. Sample size was not statistically predetermined, and blinding of investigators to group allocation was not performed. During validation, the model predicted progression to ophthalmopathy a median of approximately 7 months ahead of onset, with 70.59% sensitivity and 72% to 85% specificity.

This clonotype was observed at least ten times. No cognate antigen has been identified for it. No base quality values were provided; no much bigger clone lies one nucleotide off. The clonotype was recovered from a man between 18 and 29 years old with Graves' ophthalmopathy. Material: blood. The rearranged segments are TRBV27 and TRBJ2-7; possibly the D gene is TRBD2, per 5 matching bases. DNA sequence: TGTGCCAGCAGTTGGGCTGGACTGGATCGGAGGGAGCAGTACTTC. Translated, this is CASSWAGLDRREQYF.